Presented here are 13 T cell receptor beta chains from one specimen sequenced in a study of neurological immune-mediated disorders. One entry per CDR3 protein results from TCRdb running MiXCR on the 5' RACE reads. The sample records around 79,000 distinct CDR3 sequences, around 14% being singletons. Sequenced material: PBMCs. The receptors stem from a woman in her forties or fifties in good health.

This clonotype has a count of ten or more. The V and J genes are TRBV4-2 and TRBJ1-6; a weak D match, TRBD1 (6 bases). CDR3 length: 16 amino acids. V dropped 2 bases and J dropped 5 bases, with 13 bases sitting between them. Germline V gene sequence: CDR1 LGHNA, CDR2 YNFKEQ. CDR3 DNA sequence: TGTGCCAGCAGCCAAATTGGGGGGCAAAATAATTCACCCCTCCACTTT. It codes for CASSQIGGQNNSPLHF.

There are many counts of this clonotype. This sequence joins TRBV28 and TRBJ2-7; 10 bases agree with TRBD2. The germline gives CDR1 MDHEN, CDR2 SYDVKM. V lost 7 bases to trimming and J lost 4 bases; unmatched junction nucleotides: 7. The CDR3 extends over 14 amino acids. In DNA form, the CDR3 reads TGTGCCAGCACCTGGGGGACTAGCGAATACGAGCAGTACTTC. Protein sequence: CASTWGTSEYEQYF.

This clonotype was counted at least ten times. The DNA of the CDR3 is TGTGCCAGCAGCTTGAGGGGAGACGCGAACACCGGGGAGCTGTTTTTT. Protein sequence: CASSLRGDANTGELFF. J is TRBJ2-2 and V is TRBV5-5; the D call may be TRBD1 or TRBD2 (5 bases each). This CDR3 has 16 amino acids. From germline, CDR1 is SGHKS and CDR2 YYEKEE (reference sequence). V lost 1 base, J lost 0 bases, and 10 bases lay in between.

This sequence joins TRBV5-1 and TRBJ2-5; D possibly corresponds to TRBD1 (6 bases). Looked up from germline, CDR1 is SGHRS and CDR2 is YFSETQ. Trimming pared 7 bases from V and 2 bases from J, leaving 15 bases between. CDR3 length: 14 residues. The CDR3 loop is CASLLGTLQETQYF. The CDR3 DNA reads as TGCGCCAGCTTGCTCGGGACATTACAAGAGACCCAGTACTTC.

V usage is TRBV29-1 and J usage is TRBJ1-2; TRBD1 is a possible D gene (5 bases). There are 14 residues in the CDR3. Germline loops: CDR1 SQVTM, CDR2 ANQGSEA. The CDR3 nucleotides are TGCAACACCACCCAGGGAAACTTTAACTATGGCTACACCTTC. This encodes CNTTQGNFNYGYTF.

This clonotype was detected many times. This chain uses TRBV20-1 with TRBJ2-7, with D uncertain. V gave up 1 base and J gave up 5 bases, with 9 bases separating them. Germline-derived CDR1 and CDR2 are DFQATT and SNEGSKA (reference sequence). The CDR3 has 12 residues. CDR3 in amino acids: CSARANGDEQYF. CDR3 nucleotides: TGCAGTGCTAGAGCAAATGGGGACGAGCAGTACTTC.

This clonotype was seen at least ten times. The chain has TRBV5-1 and TRBJ2-1; TRBD1 matches 10 bases. This CDR3 contains 20 residues. The ends lost 4 bases at V and 0 bases at J; junction bases unmatched: 16. The germline CDR1 and CDR2 sequences are SGHRS and YFSETQ. CDR3 in amino acids: CASSRGTGQGSRFSYNEQFF. The CDR3 region has the DNA TGCGCCAGCAGCCGTGGTACGGGACAGGGGAGCAGATTCTCCTACAATGAGCAGTTCTTC.

This clonotype was detected ten times or more. This rearrangement joins TRBV5-1 to TRBJ2-5, with D perhaps TRBD1 (6 bases). V was pared by 1 base and J by 5 bases, with 9 bases between. Germline V gene lookup returns CDR1 SGHRS and CDR2 YFSETQ. The CDR3 loop spans 13 amino acids. CDR3 nucleotides: TGCGCCAGCAGCTTGCCAGGGGAGGAGACCCAGTACTTC. This translates into CASSLPGEETQYF.

The table lists this clonotype with many counts. The CDR3 region has the DNA TGTGCCAGCACCCCCCAAGGGAATGAGCAGTTCTTC. Translation: CASTPQGNEQFF. J is TRBJ2-1 and V is TRBV28; D remains unclear. CDR3 size: 12 residues. With 7 bases removed from V and 7 bases from J, the gap between germline ends came to 11 bases. Germline V gene lookup returns CDR1 MDHEN and CDR2 SYDVKM.

This clonotype was observed at least ten times. V is TRBV7-2 and J is TRBJ2-5; 7 bases map to TRBD2. The junction had 5 bases not matched to a gene; V was cut back by 5 bases and J by 5 bases. The CDR3 totals 13 residues. Germline lookup yields CDR1 SGHTA and CDR2 FQGNSA. The CDR3 region has the DNA TGTGCCAGCAGCCTCAGGGAGGGGGAGACCCAGTACTTC. It is translated as CASSLREGETQYF.

The J gene is TRBJ1-6, the V gene TRBV20-1; 7 bases match TRBD1. CDR1 DFQATT and CDR2 SNEGSKA come from the germline V gene (reference sequence). The V segment lost 3 bases and the J segment 7 bases; nucleotides outside the gene matches: 9. The CDR3 consists of 15 residues. The CDR3 region is CSARGQRGINSPLHF. The DNA of the CDR3 is TGCAGTGCTAGGGGACAGAGGGGGATAAATTCACCCCTCCACTTT.

This clonotype was observed many times. The CDR3 DNA reads TGTGCCAGCAGCCTTGACAGGGATCAGCCCCAGCATTTT. Translated: CASSLDRDQPQHF. The V and J genes are TRBV5-4 and TRBJ1-5; 7 bases align to TRBD1. Looked up from germline, CDR1 is SGHNT and CDR2 is YYREEE (reference sequence). The CDR3 length is 13 residues. V dropped 4 bases and J dropped 5; count of bases not matched to a gene: 3.

This clonotype was observed many times. CDR3 in DNA: TGTGCCAGCAGTTCCTTGACTAGCGGGGGGAGGTTAGCAGATACGCAGTATTTT. It encodes CASSSLTSGGRLADTQYF. The chain carries TRBV28 and TRBJ2-3, with 13 bases identical to TRBD2. Per the germline V gene, CDR1 is MDHEN and CDR2 is SYDVKM. This CDR3 region has 18 residues. V shed 4 bases, J shed 4 bases, and the junction held 11 bases outside the gene matches.